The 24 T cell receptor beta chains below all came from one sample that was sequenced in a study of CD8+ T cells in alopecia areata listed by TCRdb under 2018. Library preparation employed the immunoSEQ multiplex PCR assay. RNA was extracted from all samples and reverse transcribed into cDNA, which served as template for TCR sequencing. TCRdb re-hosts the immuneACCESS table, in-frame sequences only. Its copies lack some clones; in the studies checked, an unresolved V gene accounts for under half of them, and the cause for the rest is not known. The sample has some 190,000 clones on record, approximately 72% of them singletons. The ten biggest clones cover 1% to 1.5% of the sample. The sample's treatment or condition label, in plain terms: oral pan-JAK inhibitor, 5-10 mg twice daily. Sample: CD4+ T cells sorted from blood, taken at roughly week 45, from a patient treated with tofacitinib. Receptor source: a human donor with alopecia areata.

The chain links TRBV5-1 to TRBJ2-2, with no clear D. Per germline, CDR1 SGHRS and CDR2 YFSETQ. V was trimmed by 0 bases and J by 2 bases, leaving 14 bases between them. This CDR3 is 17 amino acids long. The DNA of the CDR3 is TGCGCCAGCAGCTTGGAGCCGATCTCGGGTAACACCGGGGAGCTGTTTTTT. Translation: CASSLEPISGNTGELFF.

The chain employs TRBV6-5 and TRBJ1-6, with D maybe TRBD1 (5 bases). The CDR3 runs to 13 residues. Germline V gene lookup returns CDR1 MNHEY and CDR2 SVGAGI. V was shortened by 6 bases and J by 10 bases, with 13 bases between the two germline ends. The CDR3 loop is CASRQGLISPLHF. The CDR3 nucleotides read TGTGCCAGCAGGCAGGGTTTGATCTCACCCCTCCACTTT.

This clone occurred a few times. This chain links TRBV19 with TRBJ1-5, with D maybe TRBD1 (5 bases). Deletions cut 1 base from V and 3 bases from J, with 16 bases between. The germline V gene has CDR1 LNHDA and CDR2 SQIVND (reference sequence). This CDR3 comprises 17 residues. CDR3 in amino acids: CASSIVIPGTYNQPQHF. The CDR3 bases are TGTGCCAGTAGTATAGTAATTCCAGGGACGTACAATCAGCCCCAGCATTTT.

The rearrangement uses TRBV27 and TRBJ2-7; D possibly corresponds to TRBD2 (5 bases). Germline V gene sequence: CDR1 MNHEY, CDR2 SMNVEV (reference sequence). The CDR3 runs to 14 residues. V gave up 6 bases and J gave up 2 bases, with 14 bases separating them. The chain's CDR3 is CASRAREPPYEQYF. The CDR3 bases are TGTGCCAGCAGGGCAAGGGAGCCCCCCTACGAGCAGTACTTC.

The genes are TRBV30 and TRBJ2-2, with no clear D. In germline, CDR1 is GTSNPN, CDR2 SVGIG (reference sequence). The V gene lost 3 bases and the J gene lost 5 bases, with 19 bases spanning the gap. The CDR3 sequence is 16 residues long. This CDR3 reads CAWRGRVGLLTGELFF. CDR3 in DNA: TGTGCCTGGAGAGGTCGGGTCGGATTATTAACCGGGGAGCTGTTTTTT.

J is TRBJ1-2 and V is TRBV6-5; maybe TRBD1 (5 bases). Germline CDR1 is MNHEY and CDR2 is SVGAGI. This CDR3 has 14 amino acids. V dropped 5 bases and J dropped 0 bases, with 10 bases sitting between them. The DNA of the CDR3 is TGTGCCAGCAGTCGGACACCGACTAACTATGGCTACACCTTC. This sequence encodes CASSRTPTNYGYTF.

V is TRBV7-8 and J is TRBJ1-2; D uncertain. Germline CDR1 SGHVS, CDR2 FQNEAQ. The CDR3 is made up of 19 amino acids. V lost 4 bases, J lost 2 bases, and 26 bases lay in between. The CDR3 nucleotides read TGTGCCAGCAGCTCCTCCCTCGGTTCCCAAGGGAGCATAAACTATGGCTACACCTTC. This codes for CASSSSLGSQGSINYGYTF.

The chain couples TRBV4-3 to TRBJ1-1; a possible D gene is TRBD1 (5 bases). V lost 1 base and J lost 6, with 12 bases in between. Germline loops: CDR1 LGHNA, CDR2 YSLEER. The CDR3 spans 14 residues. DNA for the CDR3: TGCGCCAGCAGCCAAGGGCAGGGCTACTCTGAAGCTTTCTTT. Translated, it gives CASSQGQGYSEAFF.

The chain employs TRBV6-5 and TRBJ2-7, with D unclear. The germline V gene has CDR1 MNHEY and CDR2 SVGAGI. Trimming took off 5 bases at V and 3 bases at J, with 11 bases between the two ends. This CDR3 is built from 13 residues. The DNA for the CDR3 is TGTGCCAGCAGTAAGCTCCCAAACTACGAGCAGTACTTC. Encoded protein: CASSKLPNYEQYF.

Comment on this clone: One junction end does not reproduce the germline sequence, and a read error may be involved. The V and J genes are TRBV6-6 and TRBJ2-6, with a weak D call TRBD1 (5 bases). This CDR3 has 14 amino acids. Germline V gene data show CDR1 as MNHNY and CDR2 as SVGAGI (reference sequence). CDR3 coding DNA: TGTGCCATCAGTGACAGTTCTGGGGCCAACGTCCTGACTTTC. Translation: CAISDSSGANVLTF.

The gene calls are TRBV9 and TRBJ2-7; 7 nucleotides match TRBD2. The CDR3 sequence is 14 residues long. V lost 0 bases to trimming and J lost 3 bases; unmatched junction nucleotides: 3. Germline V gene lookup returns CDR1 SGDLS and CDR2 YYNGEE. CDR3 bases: TGTGCCAGCAGCGTAGGTCGGGGGGACTACGAGCAGTACTTC. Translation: CASSVGRGDYEQYF.

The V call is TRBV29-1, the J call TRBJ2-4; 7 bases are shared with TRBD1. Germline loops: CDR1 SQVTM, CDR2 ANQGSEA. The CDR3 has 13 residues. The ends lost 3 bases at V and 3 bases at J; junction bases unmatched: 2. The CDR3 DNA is TGCAGCGTTGATGACAGGGTCAAAAACATTCAGTACTTC. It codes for CSVDDRVKNIQYF.

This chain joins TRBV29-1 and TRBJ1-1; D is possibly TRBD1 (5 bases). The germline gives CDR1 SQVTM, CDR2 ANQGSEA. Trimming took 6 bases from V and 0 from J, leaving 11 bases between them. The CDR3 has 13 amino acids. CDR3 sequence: CSVCRVMNTEAFF. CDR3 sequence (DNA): TGCAGCGTCTGCAGGGTTATGAACACTGAAGCTTTCTTT.

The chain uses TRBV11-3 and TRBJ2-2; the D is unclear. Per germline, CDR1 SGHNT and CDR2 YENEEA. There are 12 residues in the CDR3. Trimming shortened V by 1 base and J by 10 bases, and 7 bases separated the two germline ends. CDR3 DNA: TGTGCCAGCAGCTTAGGCCTTCCGGAGCTGTTTTTT. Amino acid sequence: CASSLGLPELFF. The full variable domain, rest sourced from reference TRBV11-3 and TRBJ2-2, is EAGVVQSPRYKIIEKKQPVAFWCNPISGHNTLYWYLQNLGQGPELLIRYENEEAVDDSQLPKDRFSAERLKGVDSTLKIQPAELGDSAVYLCASSLGLPELFFGEGSRLTVL.

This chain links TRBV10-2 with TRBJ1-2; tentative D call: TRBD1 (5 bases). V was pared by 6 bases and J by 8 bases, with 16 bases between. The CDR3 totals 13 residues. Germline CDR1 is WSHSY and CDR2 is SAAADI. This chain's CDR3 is CASRGGIFDGYTF. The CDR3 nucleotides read TGCGCCAGCAGGGGGGGTATTTTCGACGGCTACACCTTC.

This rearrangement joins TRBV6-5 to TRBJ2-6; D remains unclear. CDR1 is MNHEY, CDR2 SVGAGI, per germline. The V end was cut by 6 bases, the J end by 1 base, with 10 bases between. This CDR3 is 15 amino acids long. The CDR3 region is CASSTTDSGANVLTF. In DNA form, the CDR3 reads TGTGCCAGCAGCACAACAGATTCTGGGGCCAACGTCCTGACTTTC.

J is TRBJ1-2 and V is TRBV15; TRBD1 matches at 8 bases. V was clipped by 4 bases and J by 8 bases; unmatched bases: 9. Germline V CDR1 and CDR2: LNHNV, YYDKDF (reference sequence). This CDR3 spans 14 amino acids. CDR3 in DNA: TGTGCCACCAGCATTAACCCGACAGGGGAAGGCTACACCTTC. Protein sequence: CATSINPTGEGYTF.

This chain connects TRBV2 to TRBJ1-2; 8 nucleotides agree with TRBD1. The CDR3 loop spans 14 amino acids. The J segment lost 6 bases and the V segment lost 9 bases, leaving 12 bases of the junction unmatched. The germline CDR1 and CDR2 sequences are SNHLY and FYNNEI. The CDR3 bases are TGTGCCAGGGACCTTGGGACAGGAGAGGATGGCTACACCTTC. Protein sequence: CARDLGTGEDGYTF.

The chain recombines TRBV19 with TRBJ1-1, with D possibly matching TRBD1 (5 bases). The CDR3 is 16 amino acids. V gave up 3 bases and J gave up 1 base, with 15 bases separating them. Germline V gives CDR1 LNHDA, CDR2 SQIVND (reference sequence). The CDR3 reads CASSIIGRGSNTEAFF. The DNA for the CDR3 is TGTGCCAGTAGTATCATCGGACGGGGCTCGAACACTGAAGCTTTCTTT. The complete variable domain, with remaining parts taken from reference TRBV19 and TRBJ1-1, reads DGGITQSPKYLFRKEGQNVTLSCEQNLNHDAMYWYRQDPGQGLRLIYYSQIVNDFQKGDIAEGYSVSREKKESFPLTVTSAQKNPTAFYLCASSIIGRGSNTEAFFGQGTRLTVV.

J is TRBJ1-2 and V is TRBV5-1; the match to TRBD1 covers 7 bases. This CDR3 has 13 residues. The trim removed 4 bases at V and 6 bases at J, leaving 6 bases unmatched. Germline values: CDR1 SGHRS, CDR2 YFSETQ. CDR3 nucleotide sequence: TGCGCCAGCAGCGTGACAGGGACCCATGGCTACACCTTC. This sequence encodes CASSVTGTHGYTF.

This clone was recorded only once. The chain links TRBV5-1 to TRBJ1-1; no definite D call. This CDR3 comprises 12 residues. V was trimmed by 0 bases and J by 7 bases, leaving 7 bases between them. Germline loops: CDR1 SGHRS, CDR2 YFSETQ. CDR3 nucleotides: TGCGCCAGCAGCTTGGTGAAGGGTGAAGCTTTCTTT. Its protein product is CASSLVKGEAFF.

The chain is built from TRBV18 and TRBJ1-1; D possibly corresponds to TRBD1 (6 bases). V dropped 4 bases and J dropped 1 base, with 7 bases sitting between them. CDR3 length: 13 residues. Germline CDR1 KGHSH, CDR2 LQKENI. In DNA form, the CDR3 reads TGTGCCAGCTCACTGGACAGGAACACTGAAGCTTTCTTT. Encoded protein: CASSLDRNTEAFF.

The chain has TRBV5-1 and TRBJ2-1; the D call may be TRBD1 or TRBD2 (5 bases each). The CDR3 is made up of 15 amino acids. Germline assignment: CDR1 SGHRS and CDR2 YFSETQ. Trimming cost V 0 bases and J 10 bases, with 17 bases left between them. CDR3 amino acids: CASSLGWAGTYEQFF. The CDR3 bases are TGCGCCAGCAGCTTGGGGTGGGCTGGGACGTACGAGCAGTTCTTC. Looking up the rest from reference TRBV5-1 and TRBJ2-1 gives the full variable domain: KAGVTQTPRYLIKTRGQQVTLSCSPISGHRSVSWYQQTPGQGLQFLFEYFSETQRNKGNFPGRFSGRQFSNSRSEMNVSTLELGDSALYLCASSLGWAGTYEQFFGPGTRLTVL.

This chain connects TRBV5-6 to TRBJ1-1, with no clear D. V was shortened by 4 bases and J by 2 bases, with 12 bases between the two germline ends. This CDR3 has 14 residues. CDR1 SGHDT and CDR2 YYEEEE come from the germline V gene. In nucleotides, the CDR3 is TGTGCCAGCAGCCCTCGGCAGCGAAACACTGAAGCTTTCTTT. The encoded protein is CASSPRQRNTEAFF.